This T cell receptor beta chain was observed in a study of long-term antiretroviral therapy in people with HIV (dated by TCRdb to about 2022). Regarding the research as a whole: The earliest samples were collected roughly a decade before the 2015 WHO recommendation for immediate ART, at a time when ART was usually postponed until CD4 counts fell. No cross-contamination during QIAcube processing turned up in test extractions that ran a monoclonal T-cell line alongside 30 or so polyclonal samples. About 35% of the 30 participants with HIV were female. This retrospective serial study examined whether starting ART and sustained HIV suppression were associated with changes in the composition and diversity of the TRB repertoire in peripheral blood. A total of under 250 cryopreserved PBMC samples were contributed to the cohort by 30 adults with confirmed HIV infection, with samples collected serially over a mean of around 6 years (range 1-12). What the study reported, not specific to this receptor: Because PBMC availability was limited, only the TCR beta chain was sequenced, with no alpha chain pairing. Narrower CDR3 length ranges were observed in HIV repertoires than in controls, and an antigen-experienced repertoire with only a slight naive shift after ART was suggested by the network structure. The samples span the years 2004 to 2017, and the ART regimens used at that time may not be as effective as current regimens. Inferences about post-ART repertoire changes are limited because no data were available on ART adherence, viral resistance or therapy changes. Because pre-ART samples had limited cell numbers, profiling was done on unsorted PBMC rather than on sorted CD4+ and CD8+ T cells. Expanded TRB clones identified before ART initiation dominated the repertoire across all time points, though the dominance fluctuated and decreased in many PLHIV after ART. ART initiation was associated with a significant increase in TRB diversity, but diversity stayed significantly below transplant donor controls even after long-term ART.

The immunoSEQ hsTCRB v3.0 assay was used at survey level resolution to sequence the TRB variable region. The target sequencing depth for TRB was about 35,000-50,000 T-cell genomes per sample. TRB libraries were pooled and sequenced on an Illumina MiSeq using a v3 150-cycle kit. The source study handled its data this way. Repertoire analysis ran in R within a reproducible Nextflow workflow covering QC, data transformation and analysis. LymphoSeq2, an R package for exploring AIRR-Seq data, was used to implement custom analyses. A handful of samples yielding fewer than 5000 total TRB sequences were excluded, leaving around 190 analyzed HIV repertoires. Among the roughly 200 retained HIV repertoires, some 60 were collected before ART initiation and 120 to 140 after ART initiation. Repertoires were downsampled to 5000 TRB nucleotide sequences, and summary statistics were averaged over 100 downsampling iterations. Only TRB sequences with CDR3 regions of at least seven amino acids were retained for analysis. Diversity was measured with a Shannon entropy-derived clonality score and the Gini coefficient. In the repertoire networks, any two of the top 5000 CDR3 amino acid sequences were connected whenever the two sequences differed by an edit distance of one. GLIPH2 predicted antigen specificity groups and MHC restriction for TRB CDR3 amino acid sequences. Known CMV, EBV, HIV or tissue antigen associations were flagged by matching CDR3 amino acid sequences against VDJdb and McPAS-TCR. Pre-ART, post-ART and control groups were compared with Wilcoxon signed-rank tests and Holm-Bonferroni correction. Drawn from immuneACCESS, this table holds only the in-frame rearrangements with V and J called that TCRdb kept. Clones are partly lost; checked studies trace under half to an unresolved V gene and leave the rest unexplained. That table furnishes V, J and clone size, whereas the DNA furnished D and trimming. The sample has around 20,000 clones on record, approximately 78% of them singletons. About 5.6% of the sample belongs to the ten largest clones.

A word on this clone: Its recognized antigen is unknown. Base qualities are not at hand, and no much larger clone is one base apart.

To be included, a participant needed at least one PBMC sample from before ART initiation plus at least two post-ART samples. Treatment was received in the United States of America by all participants with HIV. Before DNA extraction, cryopreserved samples containing 1-10 million PBMC were thawed and washed. At the time of the earliest PBMC sample, participants with HIV were aged between roughly 20 and 55 years. Each participant contributed PBMC samples from 1-4 timepoints before ART initiation and 2-8 timepoints after ART initiation, with a median of 7 samples. Serial HIV viral load, CD4+ T-cell count, ART history and demographic data were obtained for every participant. Genomic DNA was extracted from unsorted PBMC with a Qiagen kit on a QIAcube, with processing performed in batches of 12 samples. From the cysteine through the phenylalanine, the CDR3 covers 13 amino acids. Of all the DNA, just the CDR3 is kept, 39 bases in frame from base 1. Trimming at the junction amounts to 4 bases on V and 0 bases on J, and the germline ends lie 6 bases apart. From a lookup of the germline V gene, CDR1 and CDR2 are SGHVS and FQNEAQ.

This material consisted of unsorted PBMCs, taken 0.2 years after starting antiretroviral therapy. The source of this sequence is a woman in her twenties or thirties with HIV. The V and J genes are TRBV7-8 and TRBJ1-2, with a weak D call of TRBD1 (5 bases match). The encoded CDR3 is CASSSTANYGYTF. The DNA reads TGTGCCAGCAGCTCGACAGCTAACTATGGCTACACCTTC.